A selection of T cell receptor beta chains follows, all from one sample in a study of T cell responses to AZD1222 COVID-19 vaccine. Produced via immunoSEQ multiplex PCR; TCRdb's table is partial and in-frame only. The sample has some 120,000 clones; 92% are singletons. The sequencing here drew on peripheral blood, taken 28 days after the second AZD1222 dose. These receptors were taken from an adult who received the AZD1222 COVID-19 vaccine. CDR3s leave out the opening cysteine and the closing phenylalanine or tryptophan. A D gene is named only where the DNA matches it firmly.

V gene: TRBV24-1; D gene: NA; CDR3 protein: ATSPLGTDTQY
V gene: TRBV7-8; D gene: NA; CDR3 protein: ASSLLSNSPLH
V gene: TRBV4-1; D gene: NA; CDR3 protein: ASSQDLAGLTYEQY
V gene: TRBV3-1/TRBV3-2; D gene: TRBD2; CDR3 protein: ASSQVAGVSTDTQY
V gene: TRBV2; D gene: NA; CDR3 protein: ASRGPRVNTEAF
V gene: TRBV2; D gene: NA; CDR3 protein: ASKRNSGGYT
V gene: TRBV11-1; D gene: TRBD1; CDR3 protein: ASSSDRFSGNTIY
V gene: TRBV5-8; D gene: TRBD1; CDR3 protein: ASSWTGVGNTEAF
V gene: TRBV4-2; D gene: TRBD2; CDR3 protein: ASSQGLAGGLGTYEQY
V gene: TRBV27; D gene: NA; CDR3 protein: ASSLAGPPYEQY
V gene: TRBV6-5; D gene: NA; CDR3 protein: ASTRTETQY
V gene: TRBV9; D gene: NA; CDR3 protein: ASSVRGGANVLT
V gene: TRBV5-1; D gene: NA; CDR3 protein: ASSPGFGNEQF
V gene: TRBV19; D gene: TRBD1; CDR3 protein: ASSHRQGINTEAF
V gene: TRBV11-2; D gene: NA; CDR3 protein: ASSLAGRFGYEQY
V gene: TRBV24-1; D gene: TRBD1; CDR3 protein: ATSDPITGGEAF
V gene: TRBV6-5; D gene: TRBD1; CDR3 protein: ASTLDRGMGEPQH
V gene: TRBV4-1; D gene: NA; CDR3 protein: ASSQEKTVNEKLF
V gene: TRBV2; D gene: NA; CDR3 protein: ASSESFEGRAQH
V gene: TRBV7-9; D gene: NA; CDR3 protein: ASSRVGDNEQF
V gene: TRBV18; D gene: NA; CDR3 protein: ASSPASKTDSNEKLF
V gene: TRBV5-4; D gene: NA; CDR3 protein: ASSPSGNTIY
V gene: TRBV6-1; D gene: NA; CDR3 protein: ASSEEGTQPQH
V gene: TRBV10-3; D gene: TRBD2; CDR3 protein: AIGTSGIQTYEQY
V gene: TRBV21-1; D gene: NA; CDR3 protein: ASSKGAGAYGYT
V gene: TRBV4-2; D gene: NA; CDR3 protein: ASRHRGGNYGYT
V gene: TRBV4-1; D gene: NA; CDR3 protein: ASSQVGSSGANVLT
V gene: TRBV5-1; D gene: TRBD1; CDR3 protein: ASSPGQNYEQY
V gene: TRBV28; D gene: TRBD1; CDR3 protein: ASNYRGSEQY
V gene: TRBV27; D gene: NA; CDR3 protein: ASSPLGNYGYT
V gene: TRBV7-9; D gene: TRBD1; CDR3 protein: AYTQGGDGYT
V gene: TRBV12-3/TRBV12-4; D gene: NA; CDR3 protein: ASSLEGSYGYT
V gene: TRBV5-1; D gene: NA; CDR3 protein: ASSAGTVAYGYT
V gene: TRBV11-2; D gene: NA; CDR3 protein: ASSLGVIGELF
V gene: TRBV29-1; D gene: NA; CDR3 protein: SVVRGSTDTQY
V gene: TRBV18; D gene: NA; CDR3 protein: ASSFMGTYEQY
V gene: TRBV10-3; D gene: TRBD2; CDR3 protein: AISDGGGLNEQF
V gene: TRBV28; D gene: NA; CDR3 protein: ASSFRAPLLGEQY
V gene: TRBV5-1; D gene: TRBD1; CDR3 protein: ASGQGAKTNYGYT
V gene: TRBV6-5; D gene: NA; CDR3 protein: ASSYSGGNEKLF
V gene: TRBV18; D gene: NA; CDR3 protein: ASSQTTGWNTEAF